These 25 T cell receptor beta chains were sequenced from one sample in a study of post-analysis software for immune sequencing data. No cognate antigen is known for these TCRs. The study's findings and limits: Four to six TRBV segments were more frequent in patients than controls; TRBV5-6, TRBV5-1 and TRBV20-1 belonged to this group.

Incorporated into the TCR beta cDNA libraries were unique molecular identifiers, which served to reduce PCR and sequencing biases. TCRdb redid the calling of the PCR reads with MiXCR, one entry per CDR3 protein. Among roughly 700,000 distinct CDR3 sequences listed, approximately 30% were seen once. Specimen: blood. These receptors were collected from a girl aged 10 to 17 with multiple sclerosis.

This clonotype was seen a handful of times. CDR3 sequence: CASRIGQDEQYF. In DNA, the CDR3 is TGTGCCAGCAGGATAGGGCAGGACGAGCAGTACTTC. V is TRBV7-9 and J is TRBJ2-4; D remains unclear. The J call may be mistaken, given a closer DNA end match to TRBJ2-7. Per the germline V gene, CDR1 is SEHNR and CDR2 is FQNEAQ (reference sequence). The CDR3 length is 12 residues.

This chain links TRBV6-5 with TRBJ1-1, with D hard to call. The V gene lost 2 bases and the J gene lost 7 bases, with 14 bases spanning the gap. Germline values: CDR1 MNHEY, CDR2 SVGAGI. The CDR3 extends over 14 amino acids. Here the CDR3 DNA reads TGTGCCAGCAGTTACGTCTTGGGATCAGGTGAAGCTTTCTTT. Translating gives CASSYVLGSGEAFF.

This chain connects TRBV12-3 or TRBV12-4 to TRBJ2-1, with D unclear. V lost 0 bases to trimming and J lost 7 bases, with 10 bases between them. The CDR3 loop spans 14 amino acids. CDR3 protein: CASSLARRLNEQFF. The DNA for the CDR3 is TGTGCCAGCAGTTTAGCGCGCAGATTAAATGAGCAGTTCTTC.

This clonotype was counted a few times. The V gene is TRBV4-1, the J gene TRBJ2-5; 8 bases fit TRBD2. The J call is uncertain, as TRBJ2-7 better fits the DNA end. CDR3 length: 15 residues. Looked up from germline, CDR1 is MGHRA and CDR2 is YSYEKL. Here the CDR3 reads CASSQGDGRAYEQYF. Here the CDR3 DNA reads TGCGCCAGCAGCCAAGGGGACGGGAGGGCTTACGAGCAGTACTTC.

The chain carries TRBV28 and TRBJ2-1; D is ambiguous. Trimming pared 8 bases from V and 1 base from J, leaving 21 bases between. The germline V gene encodes CDR1 MDHEN and CDR2 SYDVKM. The CDR3 sequence is 17 residues long. The DNA for the CDR3 is TGTGCCAGCTCCCTCTCCGCCCTGGACGGATCCTACAATGAGCAGTTCTTC. Encoded protein: CASSLSALDGSYNEQFF. The full variable domain, rest sourced from reference TRBV28 and TRBJ2-1, is DVKVTQSSRYLVKRTGEKVFLECVQDMDHENMFWYRQDPGLGLRLIYFSYDVKMKEKGDIPEGYSVSREKKERFSLILESASTNQTSMYLCASSLSALDGSYNEQFFGPGTRLTVL.

The V call is TRBV10-3, the J call TRBJ2-1; TRBD2 aligns across 7 bases. This CDR3 region has 16 residues. CDR1 is ENHRY and CDR2 is SYGVKD in the germline V gene. V was clipped by 4 bases and J by 2 bases; unmatched bases: 8. DNA for the CDR3: TGTGCCATCAGTGTTTCCAAGACTAGCCCCTACAATGAGCAGTTCTTC. It codes for CAISVSKTSPYNEQFF.

Details on this clonotype: An end of the junction does not agree with germline; a read error may underlie this. The rearrangement uses TRBV7-2 and TRBJ1-4; 9 bases line up with TRBD1. Germline V lookup: CDR1 SGHTA, CDR2 FQGNSA. The CDR3 spans 16 residues. The CDR3 protein is CVSSLSTGTGHEKLFF. In DNA form, the CDR3 reads TGTGTCAGCAGCTTGTCGACCGGGACAGGGCATGAAAAACTGTTTTTT.

This chain links TRBV12-3 or TRBV12-4 with TRBJ1-2; possibly TRBD1 for D (5 bases). The CDR3 has 13 amino acids. V was clipped by 3 bases and J by 4 bases, with 9 bases between them. CDR3 bases: TGTGCCAGCAGTTTCAGACAGCTCTATGGCTACACCTTC. Translated: CASSFRQLYGYTF.

CDR3 residues: CASSATSGGAPYNEQFF. DNA for the CDR3: TGTGCCAGCAGCGCGACTAGCGGGGGGGCCCCCTACAATGAGCAGTTCTTC. This chain links TRBV11-2 with TRBJ2-1, with 14 nucleotides matching TRBD2. The germline CDR1 and CDR2 sequences are SGHAT and FQNNGV. Unmatched junction bases numbered 5, after V lost 5 bases and J lost 2 bases. CDR3 length: 17 amino acids.

V gene TRBV12-3 or TRBV12-4 combines with J gene TRBJ1-4, with 7 nucleotides matching TRBD1. This CDR3 has 15 residues. Losses at the gene ends were 1 base for V and 8 bases for J; bases not matched to a gene: 7. CDR3: CASSLVPGGPEKLFF. Here the CDR3 DNA reads TGTGCCAGCAGTTTAGTCCCAGGGGGGCCAGAAAAACTGTTTTTT.

This clonotype was observed a few times. The chain recombines TRBV11-2 with TRBJ1-6; 8 bases are a match to TRBD1. The germline gives CDR1 SGHAT, CDR2 FQNNGV. J lost 7 bases, V lost 4 bases, and 9 bases had no gene match. The CDR3 is made up of 16 amino acids. This CDR3 reads CASSSAITGGNSPLHF. The CDR3 DNA is TGTGCCAGCAGCTCGGCTATTACAGGGGGGAATTCACCCCTCCACTTT. Using reference TRBV11-2 and TRBJ1-6 for the parts outside the CDR3, the full variable domain is EAGVAQSPRYKIIEKRQSVAFWCNPISGHATLYWYQQILGQGPKLLIQFQNNGVVDDSQLPKDRFSAERLKGVDSTLKIQPAKLEDSAVYLCASSSAITGGNSPLHFGNGTRLTVT.

The chain has TRBV6-6 and TRBJ2-5; a weak D match, TRBD2 (6 bases). The CDR3 runs 15 residues. Trimming stripped 2 bases from V and 2 bases from J, with 12 bases between. In germline, CDR1 is MNHNY, CDR2 SVGAGI (reference sequence). The CDR3 reads CASSYVWAGQETQYF. The CDR3 nucleotides read TGTGCCAGCAGTTACGTTTGGGCGGGACAAGAGACCCAGTACTTC.

This chain joins TRBV5-1 and TRBJ2-1; D is undetermined. Germline V gives CDR1 SGHRS, CDR2 YFSETQ. The CDR3 contains 12 residues. Trimming removed 3 bases at V and 8 bases at J, with 9 bases between. The DNA for the CDR3 is TGCGCCAGCAGCTCGATACACCATGAGCAGTTCTTC. It is translated as CASSSIHHEQFF.

Only a few counts were recorded for this clonotype. The rearrangement joins TRBV7-9 to TRBJ2-5; D is uncertain. Trimming removed 2 bases at V and 6 bases at J, with 4 bases between. The CDR3 consists of 11 residues. CDR1 and CDR2 (germline): SEHNR, FQNEAQ (reference sequence). CDR3 in DNA: TGTGCCAGCAGCTTAATGCAGACCCAGTACTTC. The encoded protein is CASSLMQTQYF. Based on the CDR3 plus reference TRBV7-9 and TRBJ2-5, the full variable domain is DTGVSQNPRHKITKRGQNVTFRCDPISEHNRLYWYRQTLGQGPEFLTYFQNEAQLEKSRLLSDRFSAERPKGSFSTLEIQRTEQGDSAMYLCASSLMQTQYFGPGTRLLVL.

This clonotype was observed a handful of times. The V and J genes are TRBV28 and TRBJ2-7, with a possible D match to TRBD2 (6 bases). The CDR3 covers 14 residues. V gave up 2 bases and J gave up 0 bases, with 8 bases separating them. The germline V gene encodes CDR1 MDHEN and CDR2 SYDVKM. The chain's CDR3 is CASSLASDSYEQYF. The CDR3 nucleotides read TGTGCCAGCAGTTTAGCTAGCGACTCCTACGAGCAGTACTTC.

This clonotype occurred once. The rearrangement links TRBV7-2 to TRBJ2-2, with 8 bases fitting TRBD2. Germline V gene data show CDR1 as SGHTA and CDR2 as FQGNSA. The CDR3 is 15 residues long. V dropped 5 bases and J dropped 1; count of bases not matched to a gene: 3. Written as DNA, the CDR3 is TGTGCCAGCAGCCGCCGGGGGGGGAACACCGGGGAGCTGTTTTTT. Translated: CASSRRGGNTGELFF. The full variable domain, rest sourced from reference TRBV7-2 and TRBJ2-2, is GAGVSQSPSNKVTEKGKDVELRCDPISGHTALYWYRQSLGQGLEFLIYFQGNSAPDKSGLPSDRFSAERTGGSVSTLTIQRTQQEDSAVYLCASSRRGGNTGELFFGEGSRLTVL.

This clonotype showed up many times. The gene calls are TRBV29-1 and TRBJ2-1; D not resolved. This CDR3 spans 14 amino acids. Deletions cut 7 bases from V and 0 bases from J, with 13 bases between. CDR1 SQVTM and CDR2 ANQGSEA come from the germline V gene. The CDR3 here is CSALGPISYNEQFF. Here the CDR3 DNA reads TGCAGCGCGCTTGGGCCGATCTCCTACAATGAGCAGTTCTTC.

The table lists this clonotype with a few counts. V gene TRBV9 combines with J gene TRBJ2-1, with 7 bases lining up with TRBD2. Germline CDR1 is SGDLS and CDR2 is YYNGEE. The CDR3 contains 16 residues. The J segment lost 7 bases and the V segment lost 2 bases, leaving 12 bases of the junction unmatched. The CDR3 region has the DNA TGTGCCAGCAGCGTCAGCCCCTGGCGGGAGAGGAATGAGCAGTTCTTC. Residues: CASSVSPWRERNEQFF.

This chain connects TRBV6-1 to TRBJ2-3; 8 bases map to TRBD2. The length of the CDR3 is 14 residues. Unmatched junction bases numbered 4, after V lost 4 bases and J lost 4 bases. Germline CDR1 MNHNS, CDR2 SASEGT. The chain's CDR3 is CASSVVGGADTQYF. The CDR3 nucleotides read TGTGCCAGCAGTGTGGTCGGGGGGGCAGATACGCAGTATTTT.

This clonotype was counted a single time. The gene calls are TRBV15 and TRBJ2-3, with 8 bases matching TRBD2. CDR3 size: 19 residues. CDR1 is LNHNV and CDR2 is YYDKDF in the germline V gene (reference sequence). With 5 bases clipped from V and 2 bases from J, the junction kept 18 bases outside the gene matches. The CDR3 DNA reads TGTGCCACCAGCGGAAAATTGGGGCTAGCGGGTGGATACACAGATACGCAGTATTTT. It yields the protein CATSGKLGLAGGYTDTQYF.

In this sample, this clonotype turned up a few times. This chain joins TRBV20-1 and TRBJ2-5; TRBD1 aligns across 11 bases. TRBJ2-7 explains the end of the DNA better; the J call may be wrong. This CDR3 has 16 residues. Germline CDR1 is DFQATT and CDR2 is SNEGSKA (reference sequence). CDR3 nucleotides: TGCAGTGCGGGTGGGACAGGGGGAGGAAGTTCCTACGAGCAGTACTTC. Amino acids: CSAGGTGGGSSYEQYF.

The chain joins TRBV6-5 to TRBJ2-2, with 12 bases aligning to TRBD1. V lost 6 bases to trimming and J lost 4 bases; unmatched junction nucleotides: 3. CDR3 size: 15 residues. Germline V gene sequence: CDR1 MNHEY, CDR2 SVGAGI. The chain's CDR3 is CASRGQGASTGELFF. CDR3 in DNA: TGTGCCAGCAGGGGACAGGGGGCTAGCACCGGGGAGCTGTTTTTT.

The J gene is TRBJ2-6, the V gene TRBV15; TRBD1 agrees at 9 bases. This CDR3 is built from 19 residues. Germline-derived CDR1 and CDR2 are LNHNV and YYDKDF (reference sequence). Trimming removed 2 bases from V and 1 base from J; junction bases left unmatched: 9. CDR3 protein: CATSRTPGQGTSGANVLTF. The CDR3 nucleotides are TGTGCCACCAGCAGAACGCCGGGACAGGGAACTTCTGGGGCCAACGTCCTGACTTTC.

This clonotype was counted ten times or more. A junction end diverges from the germline sequence, so it may reflect a read error. CDR3 nucleotide sequence: TGTGCCAGCAGCCTAGCGGGGGACACAGATACGCAGTATTTT. It encodes CASSLAGDTDTQYF. The chain joins TRBV7-2 to TRBJ2-3; TRBD2 matches at 10 bases. Germline CDR1 reads SGHTA; CDR2 reads FQGNSA. This CDR3 is 14 amino acids long.

The chain employs TRBV10-3 and TRBJ2-1; possibly TRBD1 or TRBD2 for D (5 bases each). The CDR3 length is 15 residues. Trimming shortened V by 6 bases and J by 0 bases, and 12 bases separated the two germline ends. Looked up from germline, CDR1 is ENHRY and CDR2 is SYGVKD. The CDR3 region is CAIRGLGSSYNEQFF. The CDR3 region has the DNA TGTGCCATCAGGGGGCTAGGGAGCTCCTACAATGAGCAGTTCTTC.